Described below is a single T cell receptor beta chain sequence and its context. The antigen remains unidentified. Triplicate sorting captured 300,000 to 350,000 cells each from every CD8+ T cell subset. The data derive from a study of CXCR3-negative and CXCR3-positive naive CD8 T cells. Regarding the study as a whole: After cryopreservation, CXCR3 expression dropped partially; most assays used fresh PBMCs. TRBV-TRBJ usage was similar across naive CXCR3 subsets but distinct in memory cells.

CDR3 size: 18 residues. CDR1 and CDR2 from the germline V gene are LNHNV and YYDKDF (reference sequence). Preparation of TRB cDNA libraries relied on 5' RACE carrying UMI labels. TCRdb reprocessed the 5' RACE reads; each CDR3 protein has one entry and no DNA is given. The sample table sets out just over 40,000 distinct CDR3 sequences. This chain links TRBV15 with TRBJ2-4; TCRdb reports TRBD1, a call that lacks DNA to check it against. The sample taken for sequencing was naive CXCR3- CD8+ T cells from blood. Subset given: CD45RO-CCR7+CD27+CD95- naive CD8+ T cells lacking CXCR3 (TNR3-). This TCR came from a human donor in good health. Some clones in this sample may be carry-over from other donors' samples. CDR3 sequence reads: CATSTGGPGRGGRDIQYF.